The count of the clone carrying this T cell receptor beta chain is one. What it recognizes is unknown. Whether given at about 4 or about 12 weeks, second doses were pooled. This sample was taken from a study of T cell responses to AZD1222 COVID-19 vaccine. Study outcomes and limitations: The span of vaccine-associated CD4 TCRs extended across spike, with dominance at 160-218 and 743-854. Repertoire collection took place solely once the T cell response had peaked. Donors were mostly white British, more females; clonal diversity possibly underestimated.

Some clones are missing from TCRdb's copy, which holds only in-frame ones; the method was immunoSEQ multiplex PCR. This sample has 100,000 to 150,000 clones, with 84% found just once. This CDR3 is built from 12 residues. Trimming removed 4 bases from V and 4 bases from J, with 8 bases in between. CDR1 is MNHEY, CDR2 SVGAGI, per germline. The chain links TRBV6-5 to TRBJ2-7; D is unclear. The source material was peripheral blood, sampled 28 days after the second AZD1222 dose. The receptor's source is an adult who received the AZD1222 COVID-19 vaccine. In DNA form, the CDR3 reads TGTGCCAGCAGTTCGAAAGGGTACGAGCAGTACTTC. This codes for CASSSKGYEQYF.